The following is a TCR beta chain sequence with its context. Its specificity is not known. This entry belongs to a study of lymphopenia after photon versus proton radiotherapy. Study-level points and caveats: Proton therapy kept repertoires fairly stable, unlike photons, which gained effector/memory cells. Authors raise, but do not show, better survival with proton therapy. Post-nadir TCR diversity decline inversely tracked overall survival among those who died. After lymphocyte nadir, photon-treated repertoires showed oligoclonal expansion, especially CD8+ Temra.

Some clones are missing from TCRdb's copy, which holds only in-frame ones; the method was immunoSEQ multiplex PCR. The sample contains 15,000 to 20,000 clones, about nine tenths of which appear only once. Germline V CDR1 and CDR2: GTSNPN, SVGIG (reference sequence). V lost 0 bases, J lost 8 bases, and 17 bases lay in between. The CDR3 totals 15 residues. The rearrangement uses TRBV30 and TRBJ2-1, with D tentatively TRBD1 or TRBD2 (5 bases each). The sequences come from peripheral blood, collected from a patient treated with proton-based radiotherapy. The TCR was taken from a man between 65 and 85 years old with pancreatic cancer. CDR3 DNA: TGTGCCTGGAGTGTACGGCAGGGCGGGTTGGATGAGCAGTTCTTC. It specifies CAWSVRQGGLDEQFF.